The table lists the clone carrying this TCR beta chain with a count of one. Its specificity is unknown. One end of the junction fails to match germline, which may point to a read error. Profiling relied on immunoSEQ multiplex PCR, and the TCRdb table lists in-frame clones only, not all of them. The repertoire includes approximately 90,000 clones, around 85% of them detected once, and approximately 8% sits in the top ten. The sample belongs to a study of T cell responses to AZD1222 COVID-19 vaccine. Regarding the study as a whole: Spike was spanned by vaccine-associated CD4 TCRs, with dominance at 160-218 and 743-854. Close to half of all spike-specific TCRs reportedly target regions of the variants that are unmutated.

Source: peripheral blood, taken on day 0 of AZD1222 vaccination. The receptor was derived from an adult in good health.

The CDR3 DNA reads TGTGCCAGCCGTTTCGGAGGGAACACTGAAGCTTTCTTT. This gives the protein CASRFGGNTEAFF. The rearrangement links TRBV12-3 or TRBV12-4 to TRBJ1-1, with D uncertain. This CDR3 is built from 13 residues.